This record covers a single T cell receptor beta chain. The data were obtained in a study of blood T cell repertoires in COVID-19. Background on the study: In each case, the material was cDNA or gDNA derived from T cells, B-cell-depleted T cells, or PBMCs.

In the original analysis: Amplification from reference gene primers served as the basis for estimated nucleated cell counts. The assay was immunoSEQ multiplex PCR, and TCRdb's table has in-frame clones only and misses some. V, J and clone size derive from that table, while D and trimming were established from the DNA sequence. The sample has 50,000 to 80,000 clones, roughly 91% seen once; the top ten hold approximately 1.5%. This receptor was identified in a man between 60 and 75 years old with acute or convalescent COVID-19. The sample taken for sequencing was peripheral blood.

The CDR3 DNA sequence: TGTGCCAGCAGCTTCGCCGGGGGGGCGAACACTGAAGCTTTCTTT. Translated: CASSFAGGANTEAFF. The V and J genes are TRBV7-2 and TRBJ1-1; TRBD1 might be the D (6 bases). The CDR3 is 15 residues long. CDR1 and CDR2 (germline): SGHTA, FQGNSA. Trimming removed 3 bases from V and 1 base from J, with 12 bases in between.